One T cell receptor (beta chain) is described in this entry. Mismatch with germline at one junction end may stem from a read error. The source material, RNA transcripts, was used to amplify TCR beta CDR3 regions. Initially, a first-round RT-PCR of the TCR CDR3 employed the HTBI primer set. Using its own MiXCR run on the multiplex PCR reads, TCRdb lists one record per CDR3 protein. Here the sample spans under 750,000 distinct CDR3 sequences, roughly 20% being singletons. The CDR3 sequence is 18 residues long. The entry originates in a study of T cells in Graves' hyperthyroidism and ophthalmopathy. The sequence derives from a woman between 50 and 59 years old with Graves' hyperthyroidism that later progressed to Graves' ophthalmopathy. The chain combines TRBV12-3 or TRBV12-4 with TRBJ2-2; TRBD1 aligns across 9 bases. Sequencing was carried out using blood. The CDR3 DNA follows: TGTGCCGGCAGTGCCGGGACAGGGACTGAACTTGACACCGGGGAGCTGTTTTTT. Its translation is CAGSAGTGTELDTGELFF.